The TCR beta chain under discussion was sequenced for a study of T cells after yellow fever vaccination. TCRdb re-derived calls from the 5' RACE reads in MiXCR, one entry per CDR3 protein. The table has some 500,000 distinct CDR3 sequences, 13% seen once. Trimming took 8 bases from V and 6 from J, leaving 11 bases between them. Germline assignment: CDR1 ENHRY and CDR2 SYGVKD. The CDR3 consists of 12 residues. The chain couples TRBV10-3 to TRBJ2-1; D is possibly TRBD2 (6 bases). This TCR was sampled from a man aged 30 to 39 who received the YFV17D yellow fever vaccine. The sample was PBMCs, taken on the day of the yellow fever booster vaccination. The CDR3 region is CAISGEANEQFF. In DNA form, the CDR3 reads TGTGCCATCTCTGGGGAGGCCAATGAGCAGTTCTTC.